This TCR beta chain emerged from a study of T-cell reconstitution after alpha-beta-depleted transplantation in children. The TCRbeta library incorporated unique molecular identifiers. MiXCR, applied by TCRdb to the PCR reads, yields one record per CDR3 protein. The sample contains approximately 1,000,000 distinct CDR3 sequences, 25% to 35% of which appear only once. A note on this clonotype: Its antigen is undetermined.

The V and J ends lost 2 bases and 4 bases respectively, with 13 bases between them. The CDR3 is 15 amino acids. CDR1 SGHVS and CDR2 FQNEAQ come from the germline V gene. General study results and limits: By one year post-transplant, T-cell counts and diversity largely arose from T cells that were newly produced. High day-60 TCRbeta diversity in some patients came from surviving recipient T cells and thymic progenitors.

This sample comprised PBMCs, mostly from graft donor cells, obtained 360 days after TCRalphabeta/CD19-depleted stem cell transplant. This chain uses TRBV7-8 with TRBJ2-3; D not certain. The TCR originated in a boy under three years old who had a stem cell transplant for SCID, so the T cells may come from the graft donor. CDR3 sequence: CASSLPPRRPDTQYF. CDR3 sequence (DNA): TGTGCCAGCAGCTTACCCCCTCGCCGCCCAGATACGCAGTATTTT.